A selection of T cell receptor beta chains follows, all from one sample in a study of shared clonotypes between healthy human individuals. TCRdb's table, derived via immunoSEQ multiplex PCR, lists solely in-frame clones and lacks some. This sample has roughly 1,500,000 clones; approximately 98.5% occur once, and the top ten carry roughly 0.35%. The sequenced sample consisted of naive CD4+ T cells sorted from blood. Receptors originate from a man aged 25 to 45 in good health. CDR3s include the opening cysteine and the closing phenylalanine or tryptophan. A D gene is named only where the DNA matches it firmly. For some rows the clone size is stated as once, few or many, or as a class when expanded; others skip it.

TRBV4-1	TRBD1	-	TRBJ1-5	CASSQMTGAGQPQHF	TGCGCCAGCAGCCAAATGACAGGGGCAGGACAGCCCCAGCATTTT
TRBV15	TRBD2	once	TRBJ2-1	CATNLLAGAYNEQFF	TGTGCCACCAACCTTCTAGCGGGGGCCTACAATGAGCAGTTCTTC
TRBV5-1	TRBD1	-	TRBJ2-2	CASSWDRKNTGELFF	TGCGCCAGCAGCTGGGACAGGAAGAACACCGGGGAGCTGTTTTTT
TRBV7-9	-	-	TRBJ1-3	CASSLIGVPGNTIYF	TGTGCCAGCAGCTTAATAGGAGTTCCTGGAAACACCATATATTTT
TRBV4-1	TRBD2	-	TRBJ2-1	CASSPLVAGVVNEQFF	TGCGCCAGCAGCCCTCTTGTCGCGGGAGTGGTCAATGAGCAGTTCTTC
TRBV6-1	TRBD1	-	TRBJ2-7	CASSETGGPFFEQYF	TGTGCCAGCAGTGAAACAGGGGGACCCTTCTTCGAGCAGTACTTC
TRBV5-4	-	-	TRBJ2-6	CASSLSGANVLTF	TGTGCCAGCAGCTTGTCTGGGGCCAACGTCCTGACTTTC
TRBV14	-	-	TRBJ1-1	CASSQQNTEAFF	TGTGCCAGCAGCCAGCAAAACACTGAAGCTTTCTTT
TRBV9	-	-	TRBJ1-1	CASSVDGNTEAFF	TGTGCCAGCAGCGTAGATGGGAACACTGAAGCTTTCTTT
TRBV6-5	TRBD2	-	TRBJ2-7	CASSYRLAGDEQYF	TGTGCCAGCAGTTACCGACTAGCGGGAGACGAGCAGTACTTC
TRBV5-5	-	-	TRBJ2-3	CASKGAASTDTQYF	TGTGCCAGCAAAGGGGCGGCCTCCACAGATACGCAGTATTTT
TRBV2	-	-	TRBJ1-5	CASSEQVGDQPQHF	TGTGCCAGCAGTGAACAAGTGGGGGATCAGCCCCAGCATTTT
TRBV6-5	-	-	TRBJ2-7	CASSPSGTNLYEQYF	TGTGCCAGCAGCCCGAGCGGTACCAATCTCTACGAGCAGTACTTC
TRBV27	-	-	TRBJ1-2	CASTPSGGPNGYTF	TGTGCCAGCACCCCCTCCGGGGGCCCTAACGGCTACACCTTC
TRBV30	TRBD1	-	TRBJ2-5	CAWSRGRETQYF	TGTGCCTGGAGTAGGGGGCGGGAGACCCAGTACTTC
TRBV19	-	-	TRBJ2-5	CASSIRGGGRAQQTQYF	TGTGCCAGTAGTATTCGGGGTGGGGGCCGAGCTCAGCAGACCCAGTACTTC
TRBV5-6	TRBD1	-	TRBJ2-3	CASSFSGQATDTQYF	TGTGCCAGCAGCTTCAGCGGACAGGCCACAGATACGCAGTATTTT
TRBV5-1	-	-	TRBJ2-5	CASSLGAKETQYF	TGCGCCAGCAGCTTGGGAGCTAAAGAGACCCAGTACTTC
TRBV2	-	-	TRBJ1-1	CASSARVLMNTEAFF	TGTGCCAGCAGTGCGAGGGTCCTCATGAACACTGAAGCTTTCTTT
TRBV5-1	-	-	TRBJ2-2	CASSLSQGLTGELFF	TGCGCCAGCAGCTTGAGTCAGGGGCTAACCGGGGAGCTGTTTTTT
TRBV7-3	TRBD2	once	TRBJ2-1	CASSGTGLAGENEQFF	TGTGCCAGCAGCGGAACCGGACTAGCGGGAGAAAATGAGCAGTTCTTC
TRBV5-1	-	-	TRBJ1-1	CASSLDLRVNTEAFF	TGCGCCAGCAGCTTGGACCTTAGGGTGAACACTGAAGCTTTCTTT
TRBV15	-	-	TRBJ2-5	CATSRDGPRGEETQYF	TGTGCCACCAGCAGAGATGGTCCCAGGGGGGAAGAGACCCAGTACTTC
TRBV6-5	-	-	TRBJ2-7	CASSYVGRSYEQYF	TGTGCCAGCAGTTACGTCGGCAGGAGCTACGAGCAGTACTTC
TRBV5-6	-	-	TRBJ2-5	CASLGRETQYF	TGTGCCAGCTTGGGGAGGGAGACCCAGTACTTC
TRBV2	TRBD2	-	TRBJ2-6	CASKLAGAGANVLTF	TGTGCCAGCAAACTAGCGGGAGCCGGGGCCAACGTCCTGACTTTC
TRBV28	-	-	TRBJ2-7	CASSLTHREWSYEQYF	TGTGCCAGCAGTTTAACCCACAGGGAATGGTCCTACGAGCAGTACTTC
TRBV5-1	-	-	TRBJ1-5	CASSLTGNQPQHF	TGCGCCAGCAGCTTGACCGGGAATCAGCCCCAGCATTTT
TRBV28	-	-	TRBJ1-2	CATPVYHGGGYTF	TGTGCCACCCCAGTTTACCATGGTGGTGGCTACACCTTC
TRBV29-1	TRBD1	-	TRBJ2-1	CSARTGSYNEQFF	TGCAGCGCTCGGACAGGCTCCTACAATGAGCAGTTCTTC
TRBV10-3	-	-	TRBJ1-4	CAISAATRAGEKLFF	TGTGCCATCAGTGCAGCAACCAGGGCGGGCGAAAAACTGTTTTTT